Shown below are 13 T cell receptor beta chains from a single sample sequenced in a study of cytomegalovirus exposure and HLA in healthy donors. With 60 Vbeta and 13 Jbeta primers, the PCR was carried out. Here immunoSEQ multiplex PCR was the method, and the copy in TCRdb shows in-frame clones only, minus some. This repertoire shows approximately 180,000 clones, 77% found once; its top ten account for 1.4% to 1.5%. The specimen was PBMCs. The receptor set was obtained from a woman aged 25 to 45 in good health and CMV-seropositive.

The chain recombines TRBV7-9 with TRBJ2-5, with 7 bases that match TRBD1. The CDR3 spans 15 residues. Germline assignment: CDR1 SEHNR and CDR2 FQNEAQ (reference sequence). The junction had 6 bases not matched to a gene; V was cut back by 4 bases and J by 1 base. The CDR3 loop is CASSSPGQLQETQYF. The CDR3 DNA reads TGTGCCAGCAGCTCCCCGGGACAGCTCCAAGAGACCCAGTACTTC.

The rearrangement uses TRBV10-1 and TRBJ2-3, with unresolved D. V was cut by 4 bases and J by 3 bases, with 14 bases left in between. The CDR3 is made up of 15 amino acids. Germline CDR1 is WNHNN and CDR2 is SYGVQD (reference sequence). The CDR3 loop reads CASSATTLSTDTQYF. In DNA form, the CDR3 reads TGCGCCAGCAGTGCAACTACCCTATCAACAGATACGCAGTATTTT.

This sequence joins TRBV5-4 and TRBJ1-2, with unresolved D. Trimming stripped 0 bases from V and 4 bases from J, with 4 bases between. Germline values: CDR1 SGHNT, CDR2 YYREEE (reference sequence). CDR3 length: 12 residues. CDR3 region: CASSLDIYGYTF. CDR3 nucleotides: TGTGCCAGCAGCTTGGATATCTATGGCTACACCTTC.

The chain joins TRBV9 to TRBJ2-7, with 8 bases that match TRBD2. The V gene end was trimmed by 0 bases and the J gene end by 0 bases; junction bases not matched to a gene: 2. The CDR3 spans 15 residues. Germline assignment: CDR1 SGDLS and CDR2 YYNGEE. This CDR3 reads CASSVGAGGSYEQYF. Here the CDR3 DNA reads TGTGCCAGCAGCGTAGGGGCGGGAGGCTCCTACGAGCAGTACTTC.

CDR3 loop: CASSLQGTNQPQHF. In nucleotides, the CDR3 is TGTGCCAGCAGTCTACAGGGGACCAATCAGCCCCAGCATTTT. The chain recombines TRBV6-1 with TRBJ1-5; TRBD1 matches 7 bases. CDR1 MNHNS and CDR2 SASEGT come from the germline V gene. This CDR3 contains 14 residues. J lost 3 bases, V lost 5 bases, and 4 bases had no gene match.

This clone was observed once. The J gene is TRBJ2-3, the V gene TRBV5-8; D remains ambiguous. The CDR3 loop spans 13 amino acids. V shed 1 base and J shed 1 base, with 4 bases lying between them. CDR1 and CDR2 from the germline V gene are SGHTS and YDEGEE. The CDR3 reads CASSLRGTDTQYF. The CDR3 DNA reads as TGTGCCAGCAGCTTGCGGGGCACAGATACGCAGTATTTT.

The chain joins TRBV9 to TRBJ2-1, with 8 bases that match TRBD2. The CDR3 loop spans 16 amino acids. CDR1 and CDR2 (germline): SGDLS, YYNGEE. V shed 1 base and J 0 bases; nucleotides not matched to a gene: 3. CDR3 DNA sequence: TGTGCCAGCAGCGTATCGAGCGGGAGCTCCTACAATGAGCAGTTCTTC. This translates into CASSVSSGSSYNEQFF. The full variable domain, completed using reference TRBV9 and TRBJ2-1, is DSGVTQTPKHLITATGQRVTLRCSPRSGDLSVYWYQQSLDQGLQFLIQYYNGEERAKGNILERFSAQQFPDLHSELNLSSLELGDSALYFCASSVSSGSSYNEQFFGPGTRLTVL.

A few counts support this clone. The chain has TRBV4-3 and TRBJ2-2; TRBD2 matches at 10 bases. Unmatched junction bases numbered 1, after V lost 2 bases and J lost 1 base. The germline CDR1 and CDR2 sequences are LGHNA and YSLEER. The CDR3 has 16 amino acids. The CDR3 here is CASSQLAGGNTGELFF. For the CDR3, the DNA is TGCGCCAGCAGCCAATTAGCGGGGGGGAACACCGGGGAGCTGTTTTTT.

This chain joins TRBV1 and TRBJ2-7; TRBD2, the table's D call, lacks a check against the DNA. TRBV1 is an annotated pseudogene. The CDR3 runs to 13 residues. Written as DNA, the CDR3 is TGCACCAGCAGCCGTCCGGCGGGAGGCGAGCAGTACTTC. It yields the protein CTSSRPAGGEQYF.

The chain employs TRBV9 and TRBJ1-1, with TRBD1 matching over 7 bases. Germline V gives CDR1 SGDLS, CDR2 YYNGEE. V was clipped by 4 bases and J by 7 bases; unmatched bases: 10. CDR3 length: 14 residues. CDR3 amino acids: CASSPSGTELEAFF. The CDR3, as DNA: TGTGCCAGCAGCCCATCTGGGACAGAACTTGAAGCTTTCTTT.

CDR3: CASSQGSKAFF. DNA for the CDR3: TGTGCCAGCAGCCAGGGGTCCAAAGCTTTCTTT. The chain links TRBV27 to TRBJ1-1, with a weak D call TRBD1 (6 bases). Deletions cut 6 bases from V and 9 bases from J, with 11 bases between. Per germline, CDR1 MNHEY and CDR2 SMNVEV (reference sequence). The CDR3 spans 11 residues.

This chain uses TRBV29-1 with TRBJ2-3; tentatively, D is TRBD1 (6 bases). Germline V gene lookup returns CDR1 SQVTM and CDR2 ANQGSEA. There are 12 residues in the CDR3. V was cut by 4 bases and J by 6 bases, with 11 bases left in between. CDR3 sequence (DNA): TGCAGCGTTGTTGCAGGACAGGATACGCAGTATTTT. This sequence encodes CSVVAGQDTQYF.

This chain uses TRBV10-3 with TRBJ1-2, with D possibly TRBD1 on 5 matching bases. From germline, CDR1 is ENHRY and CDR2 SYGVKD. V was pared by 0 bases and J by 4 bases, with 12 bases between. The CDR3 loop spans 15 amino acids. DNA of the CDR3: TGTGCCATCAGTGAGTCGATCCGGGGGATCTATGGCTACACCTTC. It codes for CAISESIRGIYGYTF.